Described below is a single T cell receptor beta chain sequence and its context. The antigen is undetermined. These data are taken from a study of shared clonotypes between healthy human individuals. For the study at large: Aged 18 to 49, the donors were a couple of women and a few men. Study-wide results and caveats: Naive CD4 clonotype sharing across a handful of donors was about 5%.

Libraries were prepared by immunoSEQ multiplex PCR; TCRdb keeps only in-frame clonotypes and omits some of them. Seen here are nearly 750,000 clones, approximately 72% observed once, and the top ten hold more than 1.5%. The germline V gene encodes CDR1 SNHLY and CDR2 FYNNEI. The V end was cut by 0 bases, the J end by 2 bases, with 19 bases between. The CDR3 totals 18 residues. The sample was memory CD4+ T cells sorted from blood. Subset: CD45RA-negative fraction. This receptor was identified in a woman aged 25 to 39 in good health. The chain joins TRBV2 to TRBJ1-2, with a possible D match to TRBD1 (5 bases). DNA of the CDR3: TGTGCCAGCAGTGAAGCGCGGGTACTGGGACGGGCAAACTATGGCTACACCTTC. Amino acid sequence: CASSEARVLGRANYGYTF.